This TCR beta chain was sequenced during a study of T cells in Graves' hyperthyroidism and ophthalmopathy. The V gene end was trimmed by 9 bases and the J gene end by 4 bases; junction bases not matched to a gene: 18. The germline V gene has CDR1 SGHNT and CDR2 YENEEA. This CDR3 has 17 amino acids. Broader study findings: In validation, the model predicted ophthalmopathy. These predictions came a median about 6.5 months before onset.

Any patient presenting with uncontrolled infection, other autoimmune disease, pregnancy or lactation was left out. Used for diagnoses were clinical symptoms, serum thyroxine and TRAb, thyroid ultrasound and orbital computed tomography. Isolation of PBMCs was performed on 10 ml fresh peripheral blood. As concerns this clonotype: Antigen unknown.

From RNA transcripts, TCR beta CDR3 regions were amplified. First-round RT-PCR targeting the TCR CDR3 was performed with the HTBI primer set. TCRdb processed the multiplex PCR reads anew with MiXCR; each CDR3 protein has one entry. The top ten clones hold around 7.7% of a sample with over 650,000 distinct CDR3 sequences, 16% of them seen once. Sample: blood. The chain links TRBV11-3 to TRBJ2-5, with 9 bases lining up with TRBD1. This sequence originates from a young man with Graves' hyperthyroidism. DNA for the CDR3: TGTGCCAGTAGTATGCGGTTCTGGGACAGGGAACTAGAGACCCAGTACTTC. It translates to CASSMRFWDRELETQYF.